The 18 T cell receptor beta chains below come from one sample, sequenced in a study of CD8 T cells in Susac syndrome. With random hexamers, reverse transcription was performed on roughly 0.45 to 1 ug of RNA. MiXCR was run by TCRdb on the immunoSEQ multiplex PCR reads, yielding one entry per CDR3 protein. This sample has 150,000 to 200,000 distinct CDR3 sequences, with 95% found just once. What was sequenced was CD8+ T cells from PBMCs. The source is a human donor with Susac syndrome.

CDR3 loop: CASSVGTSDYNEQFF. CDR3 nucleotide sequence: TGTGCCAGCAGCGTAGGTACTAGCGACTACAATGAGCAGTTCTTC. This chain uses TRBV9 with TRBJ2-1; 7 nucleotides line up with TRBD2. Germline values: CDR1 SGDLS, CDR2 YYNGEE. The CDR3 spans 15 residues. The trim removed 0 bases at V and 3 bases at J, leaving 3 bases unmatched.

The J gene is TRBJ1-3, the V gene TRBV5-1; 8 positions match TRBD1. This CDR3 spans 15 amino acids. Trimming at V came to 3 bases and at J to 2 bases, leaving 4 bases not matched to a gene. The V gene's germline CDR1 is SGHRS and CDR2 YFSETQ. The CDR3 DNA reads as TGCGCCAGCAGCTCCCGACAGGGGACTGGAAACACCATATATTTT. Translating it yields CASSSRQGTGNTIYF.

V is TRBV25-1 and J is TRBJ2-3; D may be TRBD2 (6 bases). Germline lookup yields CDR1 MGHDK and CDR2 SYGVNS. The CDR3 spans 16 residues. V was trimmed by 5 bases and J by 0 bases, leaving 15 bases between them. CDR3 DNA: TGTGCCAGCAGTCCTATAGCGGAAACTAGCACAGATACGCAGTATTTT. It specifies CASSPIAETSTDTQYF.

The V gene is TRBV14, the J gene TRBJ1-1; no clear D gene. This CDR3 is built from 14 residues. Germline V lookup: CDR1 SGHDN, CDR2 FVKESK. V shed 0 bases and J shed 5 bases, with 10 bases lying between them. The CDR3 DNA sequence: TGTGCCAGCAGCCAAGAGGAGGGATTGACTGAAGCTTTCTTT. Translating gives CASSQEEGLTEAFF.

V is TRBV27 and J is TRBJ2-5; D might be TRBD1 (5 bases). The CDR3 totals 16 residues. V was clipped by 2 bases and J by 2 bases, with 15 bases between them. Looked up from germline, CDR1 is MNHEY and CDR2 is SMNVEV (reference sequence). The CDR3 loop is CASSLIATDLQETQYF. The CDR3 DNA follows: TGTGCCAGCAGTTTAATCGCGACAGATCTACAAGAGACCCAGTACTTC.

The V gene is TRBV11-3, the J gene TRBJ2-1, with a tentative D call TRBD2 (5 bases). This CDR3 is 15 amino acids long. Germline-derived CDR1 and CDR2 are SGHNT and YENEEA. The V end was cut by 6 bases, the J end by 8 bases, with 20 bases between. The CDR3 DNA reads TGTGCCAGCAGACGCAGAAAGCGGTTCGGGGATGAGCAGTTCTTC. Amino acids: CASRRRKRFGDEQFF.

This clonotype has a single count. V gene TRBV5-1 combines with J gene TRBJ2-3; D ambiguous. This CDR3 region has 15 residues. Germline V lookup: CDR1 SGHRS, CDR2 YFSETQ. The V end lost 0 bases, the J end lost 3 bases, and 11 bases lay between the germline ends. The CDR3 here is CASSLVAGETDTQYF. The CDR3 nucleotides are TGCGCCAGCAGCTTGGTAGCTGGGGAAACAGATACGCAGTATTTT.

This CDR3 reads CASSVGSGVETQYF. The CDR3 DNA reads TGTGCCAGCAGCGTAGGTAGCGGGGTAGAGACCCAGTACTTC. The J gene is TRBJ2-5, the V gene TRBV9; 8 bases agree with TRBD2. This CDR3 comprises 14 residues. V lost 0 bases and J lost 4; bases outside the gene matches: 2. Germline V lookup: CDR1 SGDLS, CDR2 YYNGEE.

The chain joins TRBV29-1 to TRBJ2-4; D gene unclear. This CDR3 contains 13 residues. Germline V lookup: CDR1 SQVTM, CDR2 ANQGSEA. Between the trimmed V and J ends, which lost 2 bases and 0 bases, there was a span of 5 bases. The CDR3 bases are TGCAGCGTTGAAAAGGAAGCCAAAAACATTCAGTACTTC. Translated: CSVEKEAKNIQYF.

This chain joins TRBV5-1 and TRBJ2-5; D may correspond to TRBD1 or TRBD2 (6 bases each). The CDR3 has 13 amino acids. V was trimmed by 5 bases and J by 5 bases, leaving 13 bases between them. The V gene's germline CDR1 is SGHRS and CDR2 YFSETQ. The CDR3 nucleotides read TGCGCCAGCAGACAGGGACTTATCGAGACCCAGTACTTC. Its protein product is CASRQGLIETQYF.

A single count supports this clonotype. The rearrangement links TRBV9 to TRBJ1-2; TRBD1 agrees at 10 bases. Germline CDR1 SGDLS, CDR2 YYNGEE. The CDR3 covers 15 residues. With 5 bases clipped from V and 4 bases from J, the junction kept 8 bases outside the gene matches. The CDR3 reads CASSHSGQGIYGYTF. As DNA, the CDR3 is TGTGCCAGCAGTCACTCGGGACAGGGGATCTATGGCTACACCTTC. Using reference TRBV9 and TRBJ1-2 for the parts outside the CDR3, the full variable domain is DSGVTQTPKHLITATGQRVTLRCSPRSGDLSVYWYQQSLDQGLQFLIQYYNGEERAKGNILERFSAQQFPDLHSELNLSSLELGDSALYFCASSHSGQGIYGYTFGSGTRLTVV.

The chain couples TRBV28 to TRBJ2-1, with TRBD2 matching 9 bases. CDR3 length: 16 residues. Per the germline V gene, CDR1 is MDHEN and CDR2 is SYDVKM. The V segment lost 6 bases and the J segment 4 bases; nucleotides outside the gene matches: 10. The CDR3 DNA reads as TGTGCCAGCAGCCCAACATTAGCGGGAGATTACAATGAGCAGTTCTTC. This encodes CASSPTLAGDYNEQFF.

CDR3 nucleotides: TGTGCCAGCAGTGACGGGACTAAGGGAAACCAAGAGACCCAGTACTTC. It yields the protein CASSDGTKGNQETQYF. The rearrangement uses TRBV6-4 and TRBJ2-5, with 7 bases fitting TRBD2. Germline CDR1 is MRHNA and CDR2 is SNTAGT. The length of the CDR3 is 16 residues. Unmatched junction bases numbered 6, after V lost 2 bases and J lost 0 bases.

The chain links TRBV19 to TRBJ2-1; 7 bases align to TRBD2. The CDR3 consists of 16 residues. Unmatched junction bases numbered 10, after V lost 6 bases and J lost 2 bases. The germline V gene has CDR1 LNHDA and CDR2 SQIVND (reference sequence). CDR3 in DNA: TGTGCCAGTAGCCCCCGGCGGGAGCCACCCTACAATGAGCAGTTCTTC. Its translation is CASSPRREPPYNEQFF.

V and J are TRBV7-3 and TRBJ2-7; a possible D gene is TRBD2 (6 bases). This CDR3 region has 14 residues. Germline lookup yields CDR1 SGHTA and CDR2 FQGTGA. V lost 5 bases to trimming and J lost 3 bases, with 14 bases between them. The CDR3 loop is CASSPVGGNYEQYF. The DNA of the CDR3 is TGTGCCAGCAGCCCGGTGGGGGGAAACTACGAGCAGTACTTC.

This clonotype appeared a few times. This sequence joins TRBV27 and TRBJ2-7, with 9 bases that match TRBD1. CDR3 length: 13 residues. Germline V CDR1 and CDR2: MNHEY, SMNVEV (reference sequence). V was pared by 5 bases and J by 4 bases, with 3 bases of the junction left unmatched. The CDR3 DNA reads TGTGCCAGCAGTGCGGGACAGGGATACGAGCAGTACTTC. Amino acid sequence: CASSAGQGYEQYF.

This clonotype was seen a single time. The CDR3: CASSYSTGQGVDIQYF. The DNA for the CDR3 is TGTGCCAGCAGTTACTCGACCGGGCAGGGGGTGGACATTCAGTACTTC. V usage is TRBV6-5 and J usage is TRBJ2-4, with TRBD1 identical over 7 bases. Germline CDR1 is MNHEY and CDR2 is SVGAGI. V was pared by 0 bases and J by 8 bases, with 10 bases of the junction left unmatched. The CDR3 extends over 16 amino acids.

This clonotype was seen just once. CDR3 DNA: TGTGCCAGCAGCAACTGGGGGCAGGGAAGCTCCTACGAGCAGTACTTC. The encoded protein is CASSNWGQGSSYEQYF. The rearrangement uses TRBV7-9 and TRBJ2-7; TRBD1 is a possible D gene (6 bases). From germline, CDR1 is SEHNR and CDR2 FQNEAQ (reference sequence). Trimming cost V 5 bases and J 0 bases, with 17 bases left between them. This CDR3 comprises 16 residues.